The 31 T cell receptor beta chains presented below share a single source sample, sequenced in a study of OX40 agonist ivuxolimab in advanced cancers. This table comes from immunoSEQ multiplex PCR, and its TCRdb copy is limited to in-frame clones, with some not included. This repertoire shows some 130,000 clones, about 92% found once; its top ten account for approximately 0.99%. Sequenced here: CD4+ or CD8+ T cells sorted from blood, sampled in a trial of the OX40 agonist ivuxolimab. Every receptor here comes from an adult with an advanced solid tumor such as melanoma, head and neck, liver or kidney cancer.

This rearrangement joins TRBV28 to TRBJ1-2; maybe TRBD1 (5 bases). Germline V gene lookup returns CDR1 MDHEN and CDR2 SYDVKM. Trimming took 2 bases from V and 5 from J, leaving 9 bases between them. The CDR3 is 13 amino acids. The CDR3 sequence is CASSLAGVYGYTF. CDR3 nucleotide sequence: TGTGCCAGCAGTTTAGCGGGGGTTTATGGCTACACCTTC.

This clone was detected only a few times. For the CDR3, the DNA is TGTGCCATCACAGGGTGGGGCACTGAAGCTTTCTTT. Encoded protein: CAITGWGTEAFF. The V and J genes are TRBV10-3 and TRBJ1-1; a weak D match, TRBD1 (5 bases). Trimming took 7 bases from V and 4 from J, leaving 10 bases between them. Looked up from germline, CDR1 is ENHRY and CDR2 is SYGVKD. This CDR3 is built from 12 residues.

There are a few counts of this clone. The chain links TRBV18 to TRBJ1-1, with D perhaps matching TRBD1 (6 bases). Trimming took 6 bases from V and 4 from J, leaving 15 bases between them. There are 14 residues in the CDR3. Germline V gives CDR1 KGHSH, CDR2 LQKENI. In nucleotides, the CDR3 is TGTGCCAGCTCCCAAGAGGGGGGTACCACTGAAGCTTTCTTT. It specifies CASSQEGGTTEAFF. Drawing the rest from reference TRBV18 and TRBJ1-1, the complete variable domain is NAGVMQNPRHLVRRRGQEARLRCSPMKGHSHVYWYRQLPEEGLKFMVYLQKENIIDESGMPKERFSAEFPKEGPSILRIQQVVRGDSAAYFCASSQEGGTTEAFFGQGTRLTVV.

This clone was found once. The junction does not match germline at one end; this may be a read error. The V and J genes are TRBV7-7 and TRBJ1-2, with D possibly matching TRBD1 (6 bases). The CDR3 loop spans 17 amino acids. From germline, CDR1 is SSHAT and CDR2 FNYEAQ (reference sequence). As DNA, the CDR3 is TGTGCTAGCAGCCAGGGGCGGGATGGGGCCATTAACTATGGCTACACCTTC. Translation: CASSQGRDGAINYGYTF.

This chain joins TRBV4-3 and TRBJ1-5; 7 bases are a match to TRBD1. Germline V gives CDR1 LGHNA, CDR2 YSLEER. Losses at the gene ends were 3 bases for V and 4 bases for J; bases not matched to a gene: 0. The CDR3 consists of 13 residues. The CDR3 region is CASSQTGNQPQHF. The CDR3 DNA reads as TGCGCCAGCAGCCAGACAGGGAATCAGCCCCAGCATTTT.

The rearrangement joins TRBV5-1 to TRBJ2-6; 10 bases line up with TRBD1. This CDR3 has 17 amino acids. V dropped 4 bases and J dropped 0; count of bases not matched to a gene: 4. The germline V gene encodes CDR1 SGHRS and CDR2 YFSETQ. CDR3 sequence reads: CASSPGQGSSGANVLTF. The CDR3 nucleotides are TGCGCCAGCAGCCCGGGACAGGGGTCCTCTGGGGCCAACGTCCTGACTTTC.

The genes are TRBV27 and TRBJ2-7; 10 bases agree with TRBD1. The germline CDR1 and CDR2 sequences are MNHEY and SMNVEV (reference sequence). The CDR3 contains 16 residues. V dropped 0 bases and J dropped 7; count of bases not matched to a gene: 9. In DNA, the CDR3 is TGTGCCAGCAGTTTATCAGGGACAGGGGCATCAAGGGAGCAGTACTTC. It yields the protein CASSLSGTGASREQYF.

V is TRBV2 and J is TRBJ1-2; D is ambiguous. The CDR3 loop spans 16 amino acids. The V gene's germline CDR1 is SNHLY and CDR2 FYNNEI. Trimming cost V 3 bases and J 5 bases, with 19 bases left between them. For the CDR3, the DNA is TGTGCCAGCAGTGAGCGGTCCGGCGGGATCGGATATGGCTACACCTTC. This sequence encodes CASSERSGGIGYGYTF.

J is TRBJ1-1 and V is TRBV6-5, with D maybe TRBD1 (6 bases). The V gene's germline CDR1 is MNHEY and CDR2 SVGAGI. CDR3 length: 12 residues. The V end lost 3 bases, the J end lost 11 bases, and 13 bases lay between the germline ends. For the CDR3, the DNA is TGTGCCAGCAGTTATTTAGGGGGGAAGGCTTTCTTT. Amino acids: CASSYLGGKAFF.

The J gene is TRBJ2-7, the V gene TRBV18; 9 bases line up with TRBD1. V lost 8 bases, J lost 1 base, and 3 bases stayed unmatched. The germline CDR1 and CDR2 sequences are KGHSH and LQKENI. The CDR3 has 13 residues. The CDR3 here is CASKQGASYEQYF. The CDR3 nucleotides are TGTGCCAGCAAACAGGGGGCATCCTACGAGCAGTACTTC.

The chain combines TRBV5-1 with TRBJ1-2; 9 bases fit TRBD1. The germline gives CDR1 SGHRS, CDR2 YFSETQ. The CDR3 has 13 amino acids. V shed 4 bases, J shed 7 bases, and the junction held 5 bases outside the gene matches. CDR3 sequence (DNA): TGCGCCAGCAGCCCCGGGACAGGGAGTGGCTACACCTTC. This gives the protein CASSPGTGSGYTF.

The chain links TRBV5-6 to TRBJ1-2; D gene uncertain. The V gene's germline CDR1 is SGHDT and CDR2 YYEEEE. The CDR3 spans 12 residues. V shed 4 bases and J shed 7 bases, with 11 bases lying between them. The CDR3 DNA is TGTGCCAGCAGCGCCCCTTTGGGTGGCTACACCTTC. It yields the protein CASSAPLGGYTF.

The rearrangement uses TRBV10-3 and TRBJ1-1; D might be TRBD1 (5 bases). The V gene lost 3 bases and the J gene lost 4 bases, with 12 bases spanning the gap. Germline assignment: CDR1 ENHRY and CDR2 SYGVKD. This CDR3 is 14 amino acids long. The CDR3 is CAISDRGSATEAFF. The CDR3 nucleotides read TGTGCCATCAGTGATAGGGGAAGTGCCACTGAAGCTTTCTTT.

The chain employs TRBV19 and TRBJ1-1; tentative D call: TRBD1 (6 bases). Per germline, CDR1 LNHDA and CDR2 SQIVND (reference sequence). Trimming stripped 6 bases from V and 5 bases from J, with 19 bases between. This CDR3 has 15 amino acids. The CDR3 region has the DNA TGTGCCAGTAGGAGAGGGACATGGGGCCAGACTGAAGCTTTCTTT. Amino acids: CASRRGTWGQTEAFF.

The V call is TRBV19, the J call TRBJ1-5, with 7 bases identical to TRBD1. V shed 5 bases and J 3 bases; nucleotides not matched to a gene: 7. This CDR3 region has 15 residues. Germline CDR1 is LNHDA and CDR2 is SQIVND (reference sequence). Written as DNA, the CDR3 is TGTGCCAGTAGTCCCTACAGGGGCCCCAATCAGCCCCAGCATTTT. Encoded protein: CASSPYRGPNQPQHF.

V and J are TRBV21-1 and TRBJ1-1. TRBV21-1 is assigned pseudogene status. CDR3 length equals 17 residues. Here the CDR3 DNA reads TGTGCCAGCAGCAAAGCGGTGGGGGGCTGGGTGAACACTGAAGCTTTCTTT. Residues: CASSKAVGGWVNTEAFF.

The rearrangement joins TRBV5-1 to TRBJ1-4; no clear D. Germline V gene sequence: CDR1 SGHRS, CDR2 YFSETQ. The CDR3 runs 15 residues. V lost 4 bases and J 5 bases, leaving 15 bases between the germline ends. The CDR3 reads CASSVFRASNEKLFF. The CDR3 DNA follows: TGCGCCAGCAGCGTATTCCGGGCCTCGAATGAAAAACTGTTTTTT.

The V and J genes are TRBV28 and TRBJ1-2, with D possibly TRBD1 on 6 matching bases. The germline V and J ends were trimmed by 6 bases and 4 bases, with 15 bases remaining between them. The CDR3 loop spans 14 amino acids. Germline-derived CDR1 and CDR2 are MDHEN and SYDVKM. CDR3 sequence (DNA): TGTGCCAGCAGCCCCGCCGGGACACCCTATGGCTACACCTTC. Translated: CASSPAGTPYGYTF.

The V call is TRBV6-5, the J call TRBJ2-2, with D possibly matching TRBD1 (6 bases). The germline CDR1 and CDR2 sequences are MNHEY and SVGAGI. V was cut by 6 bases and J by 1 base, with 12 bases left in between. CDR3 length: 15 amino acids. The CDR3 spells CASRQGMGNTGELFF. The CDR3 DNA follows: TGTGCCAGCAGACAGGGTATGGGGAACACCGGGGAGCTGTTTTTT.

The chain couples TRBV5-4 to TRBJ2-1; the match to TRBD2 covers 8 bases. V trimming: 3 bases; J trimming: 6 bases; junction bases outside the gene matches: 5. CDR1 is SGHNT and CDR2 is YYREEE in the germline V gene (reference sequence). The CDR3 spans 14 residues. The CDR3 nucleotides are TGTGCCAGCAGCTCCGGGACTAGTGTCAATGAGCAGTTCTTC. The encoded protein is CASSSGTSVNEQFF.

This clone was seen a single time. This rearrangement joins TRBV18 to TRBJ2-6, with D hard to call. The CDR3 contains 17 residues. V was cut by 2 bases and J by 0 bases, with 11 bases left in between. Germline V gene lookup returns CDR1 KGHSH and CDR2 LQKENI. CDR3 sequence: CASSPTPGSSGANVLTF. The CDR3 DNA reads TGTGCCAGCTCACCAACACCGGGTAGCTCTGGGGCCAACGTCCTGACTTTC. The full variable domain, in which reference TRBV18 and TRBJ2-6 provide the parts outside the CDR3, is NAGVMQNPRHLVRRRGQEARLRCSPMKGHSHVYWYRQLPEEGLKFMVYLQKENIIDESGMPKERFSAEFPKEGPSILRIQQVVRGDSAAYFCASSPTPGSSGANVLTFGAGSRLTVL.

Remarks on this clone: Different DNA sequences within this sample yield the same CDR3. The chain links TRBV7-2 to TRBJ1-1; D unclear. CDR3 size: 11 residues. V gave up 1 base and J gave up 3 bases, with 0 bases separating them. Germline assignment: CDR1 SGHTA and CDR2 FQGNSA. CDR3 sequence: CASSLDTEAFF. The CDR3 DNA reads TGTGCCAGCAGCTTAGACACTGAAGCTTTCTTT.

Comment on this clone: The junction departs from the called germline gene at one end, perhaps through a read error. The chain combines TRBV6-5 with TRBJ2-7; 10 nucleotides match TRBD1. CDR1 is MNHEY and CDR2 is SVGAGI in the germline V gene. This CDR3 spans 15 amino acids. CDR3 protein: CASTYGTGVPYEQYF. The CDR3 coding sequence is TGTGCCAGCACTTACGGGACAGGGGTCCCCTACGAGCAGTACTTC.

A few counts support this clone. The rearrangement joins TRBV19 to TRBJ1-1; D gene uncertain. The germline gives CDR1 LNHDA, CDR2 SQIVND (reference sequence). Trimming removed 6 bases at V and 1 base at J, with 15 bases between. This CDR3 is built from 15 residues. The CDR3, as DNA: TGTGCCAGTAGCCCGTTCGATTTGAGGAACACTGAAGCTTTCTTT. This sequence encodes CASSPFDLRNTEAFF.

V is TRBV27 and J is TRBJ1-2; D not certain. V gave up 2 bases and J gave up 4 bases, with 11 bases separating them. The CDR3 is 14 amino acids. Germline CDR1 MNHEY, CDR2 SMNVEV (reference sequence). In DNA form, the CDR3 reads TGTGCCAGCAGTTTAGTGGGCGGCGTCTATGGCTACACCTTC. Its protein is CASSLVGGVYGYTF.

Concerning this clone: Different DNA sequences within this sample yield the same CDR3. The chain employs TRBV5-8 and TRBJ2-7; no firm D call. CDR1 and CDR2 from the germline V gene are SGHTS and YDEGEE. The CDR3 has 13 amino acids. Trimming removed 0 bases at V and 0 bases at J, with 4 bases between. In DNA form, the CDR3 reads TGTGCCAGCAGCTTGGTGTCCTCCTACGAGCAGTACTTC. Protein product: CASSLVSSYEQYF.

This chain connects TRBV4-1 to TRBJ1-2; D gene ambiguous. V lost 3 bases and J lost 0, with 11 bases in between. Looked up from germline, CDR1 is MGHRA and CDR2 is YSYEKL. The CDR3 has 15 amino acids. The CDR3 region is CASSQNPTANYGYTF. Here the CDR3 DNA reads TGCGCCAGCAGCCAGAACCCCACAGCTAACTATGGCTACACCTTC.

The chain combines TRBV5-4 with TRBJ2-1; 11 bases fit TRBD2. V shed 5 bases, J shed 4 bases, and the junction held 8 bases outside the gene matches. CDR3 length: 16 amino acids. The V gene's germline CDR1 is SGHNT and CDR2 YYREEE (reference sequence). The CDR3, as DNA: TGTGCCAGCAGTCGACCGACTAGCGGGGCGTACAATGAGCAGTTCTTC. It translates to CASSRPTSGAYNEQFF.

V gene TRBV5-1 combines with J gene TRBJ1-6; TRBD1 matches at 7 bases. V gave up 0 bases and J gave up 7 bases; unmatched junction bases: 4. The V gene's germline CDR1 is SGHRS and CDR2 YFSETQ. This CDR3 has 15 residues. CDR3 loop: CASSLDGTANSPLHF. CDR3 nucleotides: TGCGCCAGCAGCTTGGATGGGACAGCGAATTCACCCCTCCACTTT. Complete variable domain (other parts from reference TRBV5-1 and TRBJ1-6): KAGVTQTPRYLIKTRGQQVTLSCSPISGHRSVSWYQQTPGQGLQFLFEYFSETQRNKGNFPGRFSGRQFSNSRSEMNVSTLELGDSALYLCASSLDGTANSPLHFGNGTRLTVT.

The CDR3 protein is CASSSGTLSTGANVLTF. CDR3 DNA: TGTGCCAGCAGTTCCGGGACACTCTCGACTGGGGCCAACGTCCTGACTTTC. The rearrangement joins TRBV27 to TRBJ2-6, with D possibly TRBD1 on 6 matching bases. Trimming removed 4 bases at V and 2 bases at J, with 15 bases between. The length of the CDR3 is 17 residues. Germline V lookup: CDR1 MNHEY, CDR2 SMNVEV (reference sequence). Full variable domain (missing parts from reference TRBV27 and TRBJ2-6): EAQVTQNPRYLITVTGKKLTVTCSQNMNHEYMSWYRQDPGLGLRQIYYSMNVEVTDKGDVPEGYKVSRKEKRNFPLILESPSPNQTSLYFCASSSGTLSTGANVLTFGAGSRLTVL.

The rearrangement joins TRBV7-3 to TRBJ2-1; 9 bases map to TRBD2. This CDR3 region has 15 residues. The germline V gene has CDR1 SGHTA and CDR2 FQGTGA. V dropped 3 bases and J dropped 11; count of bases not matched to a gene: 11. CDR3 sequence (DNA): TGTGCCAGCAGCTTGGGGATCACGGCTAGCGGGAAGCAGTTCTTC. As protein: CASSLGITASGKQFF.